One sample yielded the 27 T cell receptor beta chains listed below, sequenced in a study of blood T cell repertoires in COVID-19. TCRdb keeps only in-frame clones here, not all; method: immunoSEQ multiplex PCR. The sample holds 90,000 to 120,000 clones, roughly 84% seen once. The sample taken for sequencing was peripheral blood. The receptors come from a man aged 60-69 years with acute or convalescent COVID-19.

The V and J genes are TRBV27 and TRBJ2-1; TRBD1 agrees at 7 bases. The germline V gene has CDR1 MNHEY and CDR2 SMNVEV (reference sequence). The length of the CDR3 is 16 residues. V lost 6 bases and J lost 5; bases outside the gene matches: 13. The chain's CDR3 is CASRIRPGQRNNEQFF. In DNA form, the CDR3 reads TGTGCCAGCAGAATCAGACCGGGACAGCGAAACAATGAGCAGTTCTTC.

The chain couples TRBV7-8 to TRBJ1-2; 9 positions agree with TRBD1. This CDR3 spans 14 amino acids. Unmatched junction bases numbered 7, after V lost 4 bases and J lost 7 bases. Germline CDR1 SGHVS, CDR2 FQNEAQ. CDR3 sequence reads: CASSSSQGASGYTF. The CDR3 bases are TGTGCCAGCAGCTCTTCACAGGGGGCAAGTGGCTACACCTTC.

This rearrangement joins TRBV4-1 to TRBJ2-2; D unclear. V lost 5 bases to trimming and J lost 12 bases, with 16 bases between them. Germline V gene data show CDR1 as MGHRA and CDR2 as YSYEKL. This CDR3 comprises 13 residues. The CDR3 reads CASSGEVRNKLFF. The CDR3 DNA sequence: TGCGCCAGCAGCGGAGAGGTCAGAAATAAGCTGTTTTTT.

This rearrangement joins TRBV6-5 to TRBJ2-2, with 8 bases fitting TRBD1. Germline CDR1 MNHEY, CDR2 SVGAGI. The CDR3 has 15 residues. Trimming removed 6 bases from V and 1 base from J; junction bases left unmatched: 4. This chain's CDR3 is CASSQQGVNTGELFF. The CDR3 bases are TGTGCCAGCAGCCAACAGGGGGTGAACACCGGGGAGCTGTTTTTT.

CDR3 nucleotide sequence: TGCGCCAGCAGCCCCTCGATGCTAGCGGGAGGGAGATATATGAGCTCCTACAATGAGCAGTTCTTC. Protein product: CASSPSMLAGGRYMSSYNEQFF. The chain couples TRBV5-1 to TRBJ2-1; 12 positions match TRBD2. The CDR3 loop spans 22 amino acids. Germline CDR1 is SGHRS and CDR2 is YFSETQ. After removal of 4 bases from V and 0 bases from J, the junction contained 20 bases not matched to a gene.

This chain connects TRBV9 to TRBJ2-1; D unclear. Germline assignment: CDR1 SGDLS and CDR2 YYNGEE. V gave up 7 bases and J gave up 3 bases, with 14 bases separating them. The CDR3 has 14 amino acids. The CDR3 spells CASPESPYYNEQFF. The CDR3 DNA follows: TGTGCCAGCCCGGAGAGCCCCTACTACAATGAGCAGTTCTTC.

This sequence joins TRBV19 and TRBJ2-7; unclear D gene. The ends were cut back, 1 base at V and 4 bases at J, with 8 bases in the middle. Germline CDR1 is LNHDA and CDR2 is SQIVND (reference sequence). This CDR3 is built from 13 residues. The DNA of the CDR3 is TGTGCCAGTAGTATAGTGGCTTCTTACGAGCAGTACTTC. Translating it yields CASSIVASYEQYF.

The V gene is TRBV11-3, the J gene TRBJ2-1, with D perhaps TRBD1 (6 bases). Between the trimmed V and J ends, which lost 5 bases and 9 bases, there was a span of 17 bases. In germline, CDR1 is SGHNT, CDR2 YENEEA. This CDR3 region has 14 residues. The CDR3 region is CASSRTGILGEQFF. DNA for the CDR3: TGTGCCAGCAGCCGTACAGGGATTTTGGGTGAGCAGTTCTTC.

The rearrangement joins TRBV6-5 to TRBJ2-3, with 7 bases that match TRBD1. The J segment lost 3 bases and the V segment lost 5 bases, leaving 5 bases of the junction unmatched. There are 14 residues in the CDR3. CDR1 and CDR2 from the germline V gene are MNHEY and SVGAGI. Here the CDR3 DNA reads TGTGCCAGCAGTCACGACAGGGCTACAGATACGCAGTATTTT. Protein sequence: CASSHDRATDTQYF.

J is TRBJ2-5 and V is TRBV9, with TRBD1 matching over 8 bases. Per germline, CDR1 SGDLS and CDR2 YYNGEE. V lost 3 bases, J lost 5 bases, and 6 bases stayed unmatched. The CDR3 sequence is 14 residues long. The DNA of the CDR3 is TGTGCCAGCAGCGCCGACAGGGGCTGGGAGACCCAGTACTTC. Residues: CASSADRGWETQYF.

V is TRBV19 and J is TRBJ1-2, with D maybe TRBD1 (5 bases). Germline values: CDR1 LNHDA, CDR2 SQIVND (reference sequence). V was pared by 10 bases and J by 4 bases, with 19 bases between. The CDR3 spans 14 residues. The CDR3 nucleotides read TGTGCCACCCTCGTGGCGGGGCTGGGCTATGGCTACACCTTC. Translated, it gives CATLVAGLGYGYTF.

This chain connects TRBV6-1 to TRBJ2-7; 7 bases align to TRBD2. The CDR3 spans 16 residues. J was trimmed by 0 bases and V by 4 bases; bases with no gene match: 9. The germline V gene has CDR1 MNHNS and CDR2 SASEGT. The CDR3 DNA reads TGTGCCAGCAGTGGAATTTTGGGAGGGAGCTCCTACGAGCAGTACTTC. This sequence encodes CASSGILGGSSYEQYF.

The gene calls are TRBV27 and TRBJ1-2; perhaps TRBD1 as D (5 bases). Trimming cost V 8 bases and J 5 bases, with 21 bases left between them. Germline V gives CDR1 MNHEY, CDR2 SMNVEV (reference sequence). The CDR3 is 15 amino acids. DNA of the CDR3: TGTGCCAGCGGTCTAAAAAGGGGATCGGAGTATGGCTACACCTTC. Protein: CASGLKRGSEYGYTF.

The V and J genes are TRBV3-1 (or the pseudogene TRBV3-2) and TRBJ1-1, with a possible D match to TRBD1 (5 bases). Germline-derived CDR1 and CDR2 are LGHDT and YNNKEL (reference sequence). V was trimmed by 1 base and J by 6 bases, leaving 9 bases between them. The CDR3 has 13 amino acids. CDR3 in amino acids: CASSQGWGAEAFF. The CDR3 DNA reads TGTGCCAGCAGCCAAGGGTGGGGGGCTGAAGCTTTCTTT.

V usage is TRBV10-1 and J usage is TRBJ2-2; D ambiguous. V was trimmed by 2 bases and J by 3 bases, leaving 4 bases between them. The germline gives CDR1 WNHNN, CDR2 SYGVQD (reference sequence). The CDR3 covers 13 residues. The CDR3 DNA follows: TGCGCCAGCAGTGAGCTTTACACCGGGGAGCTGTTTTTT. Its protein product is CASSELYTGELFF.

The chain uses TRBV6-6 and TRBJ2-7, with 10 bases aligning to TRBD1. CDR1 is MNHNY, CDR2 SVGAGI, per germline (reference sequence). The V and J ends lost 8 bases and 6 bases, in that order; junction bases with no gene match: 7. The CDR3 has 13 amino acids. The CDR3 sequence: CASSPGQGTEQYV. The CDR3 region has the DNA TGTGCCAGCTCCCCGGGACAGGGGACCGAGCAGTACGTC.

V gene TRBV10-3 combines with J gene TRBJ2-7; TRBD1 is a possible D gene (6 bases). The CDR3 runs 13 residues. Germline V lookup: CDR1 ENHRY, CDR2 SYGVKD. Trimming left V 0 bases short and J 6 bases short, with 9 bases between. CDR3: CAISESPRGEQYV. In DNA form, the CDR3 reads TGTGCCATCAGTGAGTCTCCCAGGGGCGAGCAGTACGTC.

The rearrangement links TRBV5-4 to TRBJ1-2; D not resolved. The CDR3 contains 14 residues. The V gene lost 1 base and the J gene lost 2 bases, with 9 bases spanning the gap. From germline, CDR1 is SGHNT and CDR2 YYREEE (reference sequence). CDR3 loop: CASSLRHQNYGYTF. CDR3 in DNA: TGTGCCAGCAGCTTGCGACATCAAAACTATGGCTACACCTTC.

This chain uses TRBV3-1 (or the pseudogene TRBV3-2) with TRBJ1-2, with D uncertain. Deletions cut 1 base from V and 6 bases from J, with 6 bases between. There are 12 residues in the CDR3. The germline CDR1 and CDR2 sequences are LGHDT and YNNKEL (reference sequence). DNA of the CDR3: TGTGCCAGCAGCCAAGGTAGAGATGGCTACACCTTC. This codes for CASSQGRDGYTF.

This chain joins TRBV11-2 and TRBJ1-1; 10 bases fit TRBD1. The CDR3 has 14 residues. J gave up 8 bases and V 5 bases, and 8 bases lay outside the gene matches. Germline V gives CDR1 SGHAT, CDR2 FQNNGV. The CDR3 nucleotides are TGTGCCAGCAGCCCTCGACAGGGGGCATCAGAAGCTTTCTTT. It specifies CASSPRQGASEAFF. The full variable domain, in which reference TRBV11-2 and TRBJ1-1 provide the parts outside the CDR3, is EAGVAQSPRYKIIEKRQSVAFWCNPISGHATLYWYQQILGQGPKLLIQFQNNGVVDDSQLPKDRFSAERLKGVDSTLKIQPAKLEDSAVYLCASSPRQGASEAFFGQGTRLTVV.

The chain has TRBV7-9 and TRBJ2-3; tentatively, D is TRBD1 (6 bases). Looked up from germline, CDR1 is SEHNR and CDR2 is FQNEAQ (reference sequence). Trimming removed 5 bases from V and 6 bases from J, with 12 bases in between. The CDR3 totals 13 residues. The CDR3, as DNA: TGTGCCAGCAGCAGACAGGTGGTGGATACGCAGTATTTT. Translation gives CASSRQVVDTQYF.

DNA for the CDR3: TGTGCCAGCAGCTTTAGTGCACAGGGCCATCAGCCCCAGCATTTT. It encodes CASSFSAQGHQPQHF. The genes are TRBV5-6 and TRBJ1-5; possible D gene TRBD1, 6 bases. The CDR3 covers 15 residues. The ends were cut back, 2 bases at V and 5 bases at J, with 14 bases in the middle. CDR1 is SGHDT, CDR2 YYEEEE, per germline.

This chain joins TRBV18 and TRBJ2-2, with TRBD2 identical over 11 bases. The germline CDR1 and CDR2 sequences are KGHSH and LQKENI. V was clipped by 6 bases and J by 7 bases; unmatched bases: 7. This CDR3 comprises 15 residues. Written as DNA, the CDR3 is TGTGCCAGCTCGTTACTAGCGGGAGAAATCGGGGAGCTGTTTTTT. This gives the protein CASSLLAGEIGELFF.

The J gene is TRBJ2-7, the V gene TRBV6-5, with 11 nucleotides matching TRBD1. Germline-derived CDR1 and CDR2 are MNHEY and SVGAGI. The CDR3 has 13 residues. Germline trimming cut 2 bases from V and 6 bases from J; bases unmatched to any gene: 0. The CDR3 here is CASSYGTGGEQYV. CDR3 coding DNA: TGTGCCAGCAGTTACGGGACAGGGGGCGAGCAGTACGTC.

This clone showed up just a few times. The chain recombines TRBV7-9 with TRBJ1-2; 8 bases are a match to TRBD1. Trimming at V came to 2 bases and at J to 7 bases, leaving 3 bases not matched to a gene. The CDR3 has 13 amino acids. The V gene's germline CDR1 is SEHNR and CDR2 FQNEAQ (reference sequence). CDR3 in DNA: TGTGCCAGCAGCTTAAGACAGGGGCCTGGCTACACCTTC. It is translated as CASSLRQGPGYTF.

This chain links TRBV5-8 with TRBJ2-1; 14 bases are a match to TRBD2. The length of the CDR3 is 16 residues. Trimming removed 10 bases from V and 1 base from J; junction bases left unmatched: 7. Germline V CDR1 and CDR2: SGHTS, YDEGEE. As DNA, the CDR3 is TGTGCCGGGAAGACTAGCGGGAGGGGTTCCTACAATGAGCAGTTCTTC. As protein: CAGKTSGRGSYNEQFF.

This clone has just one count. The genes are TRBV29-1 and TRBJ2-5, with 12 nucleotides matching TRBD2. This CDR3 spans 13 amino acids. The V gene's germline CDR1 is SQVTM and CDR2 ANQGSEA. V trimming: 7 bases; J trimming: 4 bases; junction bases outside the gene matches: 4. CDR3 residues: CSAMTSGGETQYF. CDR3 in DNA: TGCAGCGCGATGACTAGCGGGGGAGAGACCCAGTACTTC.